This T cell receptor (beta chain) emerged from a study of cytomegalovirus exposure and HLA in healthy donors. Findings and caveats of the study: Later analysis identified several of the most significant clusters that appeared linked to common viral pathogens. Cytomegalovirus-associated TCR beta chains were listed, numbering 150 to 200.

Note on this clone: Antigen specificity is unknown.

Trimming shortened V by 2 bases and J by 0 bases, and 11 bases separated the two germline ends. Germline loops: CDR1 GTSNPN, CDR2 SVGIG (reference sequence). The CDR3 extends over 14 amino acids. The PCR had 60 Vbeta and 13 Jbeta primers. Only in-frame clones appear in the TCRdb table, and some are missing; sequencing was by immunoSEQ multiplex PCR. The sample lists 120,000 to 150,000 clones, about 80% occurring once. Sequencing was done on a sample of PBMCs. The clonotype was recovered from a man younger than 35 in good health and CMV-seronegative. The chain carries TRBV30 and TRBJ2-7; the D gene is possibly TRBD1 (5 bases). In DNA form, the CDR3 reads TGTGCCTGGAGTTTTTCGACAGTCTCCTACGAGCAGTACTTC. It codes for CAWSFSTVSYEQYF. Drawing the rest from reference TRBV30 and TRBJ2-7, the complete variable domain is SQTIHQWPATLVQPVGSPLSLECTVEGTSNPNLYWYRQAAGRGLQLLFYSVGIGQISSEVPQNLSASRPQDRQFILSSKKLLLSDSGFYLCAWSFSTVSYEQYFGPGTRLTVT.